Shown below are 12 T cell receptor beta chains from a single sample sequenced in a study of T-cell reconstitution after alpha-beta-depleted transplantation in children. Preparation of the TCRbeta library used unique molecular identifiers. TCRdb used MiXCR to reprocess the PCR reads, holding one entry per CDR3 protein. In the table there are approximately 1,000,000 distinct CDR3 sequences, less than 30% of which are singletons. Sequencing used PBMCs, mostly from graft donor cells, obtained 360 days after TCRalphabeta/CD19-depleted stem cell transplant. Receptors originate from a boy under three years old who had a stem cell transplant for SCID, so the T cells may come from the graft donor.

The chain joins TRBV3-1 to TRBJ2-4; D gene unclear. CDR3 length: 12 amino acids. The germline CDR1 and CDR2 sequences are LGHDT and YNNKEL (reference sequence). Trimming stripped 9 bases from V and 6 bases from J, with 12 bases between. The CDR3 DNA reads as TGTGCCAGTTCCCACAGCCTAAACATTCAGTACTTC. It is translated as CASSHSLNIQYF.

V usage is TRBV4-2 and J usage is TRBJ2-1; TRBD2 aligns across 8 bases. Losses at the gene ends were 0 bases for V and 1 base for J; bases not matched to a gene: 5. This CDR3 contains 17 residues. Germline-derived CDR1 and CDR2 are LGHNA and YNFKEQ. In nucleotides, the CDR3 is TGTGCCAGCAGCCAAGAGGGACGGGGGGGATCCTACAATGAGCAGTTCTTC. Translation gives CASSQEGRGGSYNEQFF.

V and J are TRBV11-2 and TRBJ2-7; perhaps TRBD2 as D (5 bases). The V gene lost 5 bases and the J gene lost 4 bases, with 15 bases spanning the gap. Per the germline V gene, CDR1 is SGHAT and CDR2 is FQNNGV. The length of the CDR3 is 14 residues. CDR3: CASSPGVSGYEQYF. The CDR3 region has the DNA TGTGCCAGCAGCCCCGGAGTCTCGGGGTACGAGCAGTACTTC.

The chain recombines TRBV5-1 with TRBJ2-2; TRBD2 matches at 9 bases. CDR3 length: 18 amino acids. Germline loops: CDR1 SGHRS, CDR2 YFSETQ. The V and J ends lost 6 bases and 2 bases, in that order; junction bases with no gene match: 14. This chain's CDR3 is CASTQRGLASPNTGELFF. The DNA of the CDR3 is TGCGCCAGCACCCAGAGGGGACTAGCTTCCCCAAACACCGGGGAGCTGTTTTTT.

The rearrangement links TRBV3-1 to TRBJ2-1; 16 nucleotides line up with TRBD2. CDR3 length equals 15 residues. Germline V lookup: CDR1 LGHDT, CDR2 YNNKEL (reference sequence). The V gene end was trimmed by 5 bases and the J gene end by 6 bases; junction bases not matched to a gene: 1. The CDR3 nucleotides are TGTGCCAGCAGCGGGACTAGCGGGGGGGTCAATGAGCAGTTCTTC. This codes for CASSGTSGGVNEQFF.

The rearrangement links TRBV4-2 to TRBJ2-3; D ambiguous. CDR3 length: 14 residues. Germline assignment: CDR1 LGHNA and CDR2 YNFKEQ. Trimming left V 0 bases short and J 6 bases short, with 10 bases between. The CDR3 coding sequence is TGTGCCAGCAGCCAAGAGTTGGGTAAGGATACGCAGTATTTT. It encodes CASSQELGKDTQYF.

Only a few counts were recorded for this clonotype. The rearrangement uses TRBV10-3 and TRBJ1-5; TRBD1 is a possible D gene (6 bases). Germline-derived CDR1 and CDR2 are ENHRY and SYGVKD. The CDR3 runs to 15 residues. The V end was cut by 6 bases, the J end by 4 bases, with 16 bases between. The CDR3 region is CAIRGAGDGNQPQHF. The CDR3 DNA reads TGTGCCATCAGGGGGGCGGGGGACGGTAATCAGCCCCAGCATTTT.

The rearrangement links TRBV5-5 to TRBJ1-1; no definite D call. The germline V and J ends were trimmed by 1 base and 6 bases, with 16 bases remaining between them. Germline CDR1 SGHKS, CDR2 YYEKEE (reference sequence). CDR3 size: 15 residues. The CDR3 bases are TGTGCCAGCAGCTTGTATCTAGTCGGCTCCCCTGAAGCTTTCTTT. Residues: CASSLYLVGSPEAFF.

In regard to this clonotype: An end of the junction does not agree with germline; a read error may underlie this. The CDR3 sequence: CATSRRDSPRVPIQRF. The CDR3, as DNA: TGTGCCACCAGCAGACGGGACAGCCCTCGGGTCCCCATCCAACGCTTC. This chain connects TRBV15 to TRBJ2-5; 7 bases are a match to TRBD1. Germline V gives CDR1 LNHNV, CDR2 YYDKDF (reference sequence). This CDR3 spans 16 amino acids.

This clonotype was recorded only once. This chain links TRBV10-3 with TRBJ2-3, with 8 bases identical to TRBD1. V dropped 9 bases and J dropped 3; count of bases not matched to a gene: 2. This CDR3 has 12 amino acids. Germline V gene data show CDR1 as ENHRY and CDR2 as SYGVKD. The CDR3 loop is CAIGQGTDTQYF. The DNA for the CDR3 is TGTGCCATAGGACAGGGAACAGATACGCAGTATTTT.

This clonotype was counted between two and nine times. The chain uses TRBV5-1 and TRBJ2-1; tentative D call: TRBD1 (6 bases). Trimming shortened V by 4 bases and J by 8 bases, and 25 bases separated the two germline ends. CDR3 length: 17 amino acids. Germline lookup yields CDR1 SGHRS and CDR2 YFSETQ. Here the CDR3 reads CASSLKVQGSLYDEQFF. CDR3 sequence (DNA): TGCGCCAGCAGCCTAAAGGTTCAGGGGAGTTTATACGATGAGCAGTTCTTC.

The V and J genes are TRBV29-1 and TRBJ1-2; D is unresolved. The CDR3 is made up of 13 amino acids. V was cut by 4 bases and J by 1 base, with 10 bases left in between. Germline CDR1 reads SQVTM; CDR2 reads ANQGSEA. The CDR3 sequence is CSVVDTLNYGYTF. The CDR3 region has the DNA TGCAGCGTTGTAGACACCCTTAACTATGGCTACACCTTC.